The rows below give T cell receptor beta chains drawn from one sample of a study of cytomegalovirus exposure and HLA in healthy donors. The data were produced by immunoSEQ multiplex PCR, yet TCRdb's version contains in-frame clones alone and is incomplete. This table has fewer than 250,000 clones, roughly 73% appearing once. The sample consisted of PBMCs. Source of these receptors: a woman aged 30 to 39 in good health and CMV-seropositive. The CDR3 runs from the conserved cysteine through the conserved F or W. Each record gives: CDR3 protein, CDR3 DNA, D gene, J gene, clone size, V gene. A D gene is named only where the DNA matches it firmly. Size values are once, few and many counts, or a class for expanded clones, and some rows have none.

CDR3: CASSPLGQGLGTDTQYF
DNA: TGTGCCAGCTCACCTCTGGGACAGGGGCTAGGCACAGATACGCAGTATTTT
D: TRBD1
J: TRBJ2-3
size: .
V: TRBV18

CDR3: CASSWRQGGVNTEAFF
DNA: TGTGCCAGCAGTTGGCGACAGGGGGGAGTGAACACTGAAGCTTTCTTT
D: TRBD1
J: TRBJ1-1
size: few
V: TRBV6-7

CDR3: CASSLVSSGGYNEQFF
DNA: TGTGCCAGCAGTTTGGTGTCCAGCGGGGGTTACAATGAGCAGTTCTTC
D: TRBD2
J: TRBJ2-1
size: once
V: TRBV27

CDR3: CASSFSGDGQPQHF
DNA: TGTGCCAGCAGTTTCTCGGGGGATGGGCAGCCCCAGCATTTT
D: .
J: TRBJ1-5
size: few
V: TRBV28

CDR3: CATSRAQGAYEQYF
DNA: TGTGCCACCAGCAGAGCACAGGGAGCCTACGAGCAGTACTTC
D: .
J: TRBJ2-7
size: .
V: TRBV15

CDR3: CASRLRDRSYEQYF
DNA: TGTGCCAGCAGGCTCCGGGACAGGTCCTACGAGCAGTACTTC
D: TRBD1
J: TRBJ2-7
size: once
V: TRBV2

CDR3: CASSYSRVEGKAFF
DNA: TGTGCCAGCAGTTACTCGAGGGTGGAGGGAAAAGCTTTCTTT
D: .
J: TRBJ1-1
size: .
V: TRBV6-5

CDR3: CASSETEGNTIYF
DNA: TGTGCCAGCAGTGAAACAGAAGGAAACACCATATATTTT
D: .
J: TRBJ1-3
size: .
V: TRBV2

CDR3: CASSQLSGGADEQFF
DNA: TGTGCCAGCAGCCAATTGAGCGGGGGGGCGGATGAGCAGTTCTTC
D: TRBD2
J: TRBJ2-1
size: .
V: TRBV4-2

CDR3: CASNVARTGGIREKLFF
DNA: TGTGCCAGCAATGTGGCTAGGACAGGCGGTATACGGGAAAAACTGTTTTTT
D: TRBD1
J: TRBJ1-4
size: .
V: TRBV28

CDR3: CASSLGTAGEAFF
DNA: TGTGCCAGCAGCCTAGGGACCGCGGGTGAAGCTTTCTTT
D: .
J: TRBJ1-1
size: .
V: TRBV7-9

CDR3: CASSLGRTGLREQYF
DNA: TGTGCCAGCAGTTTAGGTAGGACAGGCCTCCGGGAGCAGTACTTC
D: TRBD1
J: TRBJ2-7
size: .
V: TRBV27

CDR3: CASSVMGSLNTEAFF
DNA: TGTGCCAGCAGCGTAATGGGCAGCTTGAACACTGAAGCTTTCTTT
D: .
J: TRBJ1-1
size: few
V: TRBV9

CDR3: CAFSYSGGEKLFF
DNA: TGTGCCTTTTCCTACAGTGGGGGGGAAAAACTGTTTTTT
D: .
J: TRBJ1-4
size: .
V: TRBV30

CDR3: CASSSTDRVRETQYF
DNA: TGCGCCAGCAGCTCGACGGACAGGGTTCGAGAGACCCAGTACTTC
D: TRBD1
J: TRBJ2-5
size: .
V: TRBV5-1

CDR3: CASSEARGAKNIQYF
DNA: TGTGCCAGCAGTGAGGCCCGGGGAGCCAAAAACATTCAGTACTTC
D: .
J: TRBJ2-4
size: .
V: TRBV25-1

CDR3: CASSAGGLVVKNIQYF
DNA: TGTGCCAGCAGCGCCGGGGGGCTGGTGGTCAAAAACATTCAGTACTTC
D: .
J: TRBJ2-4
size: .
V: TRBV5-4